This T cell receptor beta chain was captured in a study of shared clonotypes between healthy human individuals. Germline CDR1 is SGHRS and CDR2 is YFSETQ. V was pared by 4 bases and J by 2 bases, with 3 bases of the junction left unmatched. The CDR3 sequence is 14 residues long. The assay was run at deep level. In the original analysis: ImmunoSEQ yielded junction-only sequences lacking quality scores, so filtering differed. Measured with immunoSEQ multiplex PCR; TCRdb has only the in-frame clones, and not every one. V and J calls and clone size follow that table, whereas D and trimming were derived from the DNA. The sample lists 2,100,000 or so clones, nearly 97% seen once, with 0.1% to 0.15% in the top ten. For this clone: The antigen is undetermined. Other DNA sequences within the sample encode an identical CDR3.

Study-wide points: Among the subsets, naive ones generally showed larger estimated richness than memory ones. Clonotypes which were not shared had lower generation probabilities than clonotypes that all four donors shared.

The origin of this receptor is a man aged 18 to 30 in good health. Material: naive CD4+ T cells sorted from blood. Documented subset: CD45RA+ positively selected. V usage is TRBV5-1 and J usage is TRBJ1-2; 9 bases align to TRBD1. In nucleotides, the CDR3 is TGCGCCAGCAGCCCTGGACAGGGGAACTATGGCTACACCTTC. It codes for CASSPGQGNYGYTF.